These T cell receptor beta chains were read from a single sample in a study of OX40 agonist ivuxolimab in advanced cancers. Produced via immunoSEQ multiplex PCR; TCRdb's table is partial and in-frame only. The sample records some 84,000 clones, 89% being singletons. This sample comprised CD4+ or CD8+ T cells sorted from blood, obtained in a trial of the OX40 agonist ivuxolimab. The receptors come from an adult with an advanced solid tumor such as melanoma, head and neck, liver or kidney cancer. The CDR3 runs from the conserved cysteine through the conserved F or W. The order of the fields is J gene, D gene, V gene, clone size, CDR3 DNA, CDR3 protein. The D gene is left open where the match is weak. Only some rows state a clone size, as once, few, many or a class for expanded clones.

TRBJ2-1,TRBD1,TRBV2,NA,TGTGCCAGCAGTCCCGGGACAGCCCAGTTCTTC,CASSPGTAQFF
TRBJ1-2,TRBD1,TRBV10-3,NA,TGTGCCATCAGTGAGTCCCGGACAGGCAACTATGGCTACACCTTC,CAISESRTGNYGYTF
TRBJ1-2,NA,TRBV19,NA,TGTGCCAGTATGAGTAGAAACCCGATCTACACCTTC,CASMSRNPIYTF
TRBJ1-1,NA,TRBV27,NA,TGTGCCAGCAGAATCGAGAGGGGCAAGGCTGAAGCTTTCTTT,CASRIERGKAEAFF
TRBJ2-1,TRBD2,TRBV5-4,NA,TGTGCCAGCAGCTCCAGCGGGAACCACTACAATGAGCAGTTCTTC,CASSSSGNHYNEQFF
TRBJ2-1,TRBD2,TRBV5-1,NA,TGCGCCAGCAGCCTAGCATTTGAGCGGGGGGGCAATGAGCAGTTCTTC,CASSLAFERGGNEQFF
TRBJ1-3,NA,TRBV5-1,NA,TGCGCCAGCAGCTTGGTACCATCTATTCAGGGTGGAAACACCATATATTTT,CASSLVPSIQGGNTIYF
TRBJ1-1,TRBD1,TRBV9,NA,TGTGCCAGCAGCGTAGATGTGGGCGACAGGGGAAGGACTGAAGCTTTCTTT,CASSVDVGDRGRTEAFF
TRBJ2-1,TRBD2,TRBV10-3,NA,TGTGCCATCAGTGTGTCACTAGCGGGGGACAATGAGCAGTTCTTC,CAISVSLAGDNEQFF
TRBJ1-5,TRBD1,TRBV28,NA,TGTGCCAGCAGCACCCCCGGGACAGGGGGCTTCAATCAGCCCCAGCATTTT,CASSTPGTGGFNQPQHF
TRBJ1-2,NA,TRBV19,NA,TGTGCCAGTAGTATTGGGCAGGGGATCTATGGCTACACCTTC,CASSIGQGIYGYTF
TRBJ1-2,TRBD1,TRBV11-2,NA,TGTGCCAGCAGCTTCCAACAGGGGGCGCGAGGCTACACCTTC,CASSFQQGARGYTF
TRBJ1-1,TRBD1,TRBV5-4,NA,TGTGCCAGCAGCTCGGGACAGCTTTACACTGAAGCTTTCTTT,CASSSGQLYTEAFF
TRBJ1-2,NA,TRBV28,NA,TGTGCCAGCAGTTTATTGGGGGGGGCTCATGGCTACACCTTC,CASSLLGGAHGYTF
TRBJ1-1,NA,TRBV27,NA,TGTGCCAGCAGTTCACGTTTGAACACTGAAGCTTTCTTT,CASSSRLNTEAFF
TRBJ2-7,TRBD2,TRBV5-1,NA,TGCGCCAGCAGCTTGGGAGTTAGCGGGACCTTCTCCTACGAGCAGTACTTC,CASSLGVSGTFSYEQYF
TRBJ2-6,NA,TRBV18,NA,TGTGCCAGCTCGCCAAGCGGGTGGTTCGGGGCCAACGTCCTGACTTTC,CASSPSGWFGANVLTF
TRBJ2-2,TRBD1,TRBV7-2,few,TGTGCCAGCAGCTATCGACAGGGTGCCGCCGGGGAGCTGTTTTTT,CASSYRQGAAGELFF
TRBJ2-3,NA,TRBV29-1,NA,TGCAGCGTTTTCGTCAGGGATAAAACAGATACGCAGTATTTT,CSVFVRDKTDTQYF
TRBJ2-5,NA,TRBV6-5,NA,TGTGCCAGCAGTCCCATTCAGGGGGGAGAGACCCAGTACTTC,CASSPIQGGETQYF
TRBJ2-5,NA,TRBV7-7,NA,TGTGCTAGCAGCTTAGGCGTTGGGGATCGGTTCGAGACCCAGTACTTC,CASSLGVGDRFETQYF
TRBJ1-5,TRBD1,TRBV5-5,NA,TGTGCCAGCAGCATGGGACAGGGAGGTCAGCCCCAGCATTTT,CASSMGQGGQPQHF
TRBJ1-4,TRBD1,TRBV19,once,TGTGCCAGTAGTACAGCTGCCGGGACAGGAGGTGAAAAACTGTTTTTT,CASSTAAGTGGEKLFF
TRBJ2-3,TRBD2,TRBV18,NA,TGTGCCAGCTCACCACGAGGGAGGGCCTCAGATACGCAGTATTTT,CASSPRGRASDTQYF
TRBJ2-3,TRBD2,TRBV29-1,NA,TGCAGCGTTGGGCGTGGGGGGGTTCCCACAGATACGCAGTATTTT,CSVGRGGVPTDTQYF
TRBJ2-1,TRBD1,TRBV5-8,NA,TGTGCCAGCAGCTACCGGACAGGCAATGAGCAGTTCTTC,CASSYRTGNEQFF
TRBJ1-4,NA,TRBV7-9,NA,TGTGCCAGCATGCGGGGGTCTAATGAAAAACTGTTTTTT,CASMRGSNEKLFF
TRBJ1-1,NA,TRBV9,few,TGTGCCAGCAGCGTAGTAGGGGAACCCGATGAAGCTTTCTTT,CASSVVGEPDEAFF
TRBJ1-3,NA,TRBV21-1,NA,TGTGCCAGCAGCAAAGAGGAGGACCCTCTGGGGGGAAACACCATATATTTT,CASSKEEDPLGGNTIYF
TRBJ2-5,TRBD1,TRBV5-6,NA,TGTGCCAGCAGCCGACAGGGGGTCCAAGAGACCCAGTACTTC,CASSRQGVQETQYF
TRBJ2-1,NA,TRBV6-5,NA,TGTGCCAGCAGTTACCGCGATGGGGGTTATGAGCAGTTCTTC,CASSYRDGGYEQFF
TRBJ2-4,NA,TRBV27,NA,TGTGCCAGCAGTCGACAGGGAGGCGATAACATTCAGTACTTC,CASSRQGGDNIQYF
TRBJ1-3,NA,TRBV4-1,NA,TGCGCCAGCAGCCAAGCCCTGTTCTCTGGAAACACCATATATTTT,CASSQALFSGNTIYF
TRBJ2-1,TRBD2,TRBV5-1,NA,TGCGCCAGCAGCCGCGAAAGGACTAGCGGGAGCTCGAATGAGCAGTTCTTC,CASSRERTSGSSNEQFF
TRBJ1-2,TRBD1,TRBV18,NA,TGTGCCAGCTCACGACAGGGGCAACACTATGGCTACACCTTC,CASSRQGQHYGYTF
TRBJ1-3,NA,TRBV2,NA,TGTGCCAGCAGCCAATTGGGAGGAAACACCATATATTTT,CASSQLGGNTIYF
TRBJ2-3,NA,TRBV5-1,NA,TGCGCCAGCAGCTTGGAAGCAGATACGCAGTATTTT,CASSLEADTQYF
TRBJ2-4,NA,TRBV15,NA,TGTGCCACCAGCAGAGCGTTCACTAGCTCCCAAAACATTCAGTACTTC,CATSRAFTSSQNIQYF
TRBJ2-3,NA,TRBV7-3,NA,TGTGCCAGCAGCTTATTACCGGGAGATACGCAGTATTTT,CASSLLPGDTQYF
TRBJ2-5,TRBD1,TRBV4-3,NA,TGCGCCAGCAGCCAAGAAGGGACAGGGGCTCAAGAGACCCAGTACTTC,CASSQEGTGAQETQYF
TRBJ1-1,TRBD1,TRBV5-1,few,TGCGCCAGCAGCTTAACCCCGGGACAGTTGAACACTGAAGCTTTCTTT,CASSLTPGQLNTEAFF
TRBJ2-6,TRBD1,TRBV27,NA,TGTGCCAGCAGTCTCGGGACAGGGGGCGCTGGGGCCAACGTCCTGACTTTC,CASSLGTGGAGANVLTF
TRBJ2-5,TRBD2,TRBV5-4,NA,TGTGCCAGCAGCTGGGCCTCCGGGACTAGCGGGGAGACCCAGTACTTC,CASSWASGTSGETQYF
TRBJ1-1,NA,TRBV7-3,NA,TGTGCCAGCAGCGTGGACCGAAATTTACAAGCTTTCTTT,CASSVDRNLQAFF
TRBJ2-2,NA,TRBV9,NA,TGTGCCAGCAGCGTAGTGGTAGGCGACGGGGAGCTGTTTTTT,CASSVVVGDGELFF
TRBJ2-5,TRBD1,TRBV7-9,NA,TGTGCCAGCAGCCGGGGACAGGGGGAGACCCAGTACTTC,CASSRGQGETQYF
TRBJ1-5,TRBD1,TRBV6-6,NA,TGTGCCAGCTGGGGATGGGGCAGGGGGAGCAATCAGCCCCAGCATTTT,CASWGWGRGSNQPQHF
TRBJ1-6,NA,TRBV7-3,once,TGTGCCAGCAGCTTAACTCGACAGAATAATTCACCCCTCCACTTT,CASSLTRQNNSPLHF
TRBJ2-2,TRBD2,TRBV9,NA,TGTGCCAGCAGCGTAGCGGGAGGGCCTGGCACCGGGGAGCTGTTTTTT,CASSVAGGPGTGELFF
TRBJ2-3,TRBD2,TRBV7-9,NA,TGTGCCAGCGCCCGTGGAGGTTTCGAGCGGGGGGCAGATACGCAGTATTTT,CASARGGFERGADTQYF
TRBJ1-1,NA,TRBV6-5,NA,TGTGCCAGCAGTTACCGGGGGAACACTGAAGCTTTCTTT,CASSYRGNTEAFF
TRBJ2-2,NA,TRBV9,NA,TGTGCCAGCAGCGTAGCAGGACAGAACACCGGGGAGCTGTTTTTT,CASSVAGQNTGELFF
TRBJ1-1,TRBD1,TRBV10-3,NA,TGTGCCATCAAAGGACAGGCCGAGGGTGAAGCTTTCTTT,CAIKGQAEGEAFF
TRBJ2-2,NA,TRBV2,NA,TGTGCCAGCAGCTTCACCCTGGGGGCCGTCGGGGAGCTGTTTTTT,CASSFTLGAVGELFF
TRBJ2-3,NA,TRBV7-3,NA,TGTGCCAGCAGCTTGACGGGACAATACACAGATACGCAGTATTTT,CASSLTGQYTDTQYF